This T cell receptor (beta chain) came from a study of shared clonotypes between healthy human individuals. Regarding this clone: Its antigen is unknown.

Study results and limitations: Clonotypes shared by all four sorted-subset donors had higher generation probabilities than non-shared clonotypes.

Germline values: CDR1 SNHLY, CDR2 FYNNEI. Between the trimmed V and J ends, which lost 6 bases and 3 bases, there was a span of 9 bases. The CDR3 extends over 13 amino acids. Terminally differentiated effector memory CD45RA+ cells were excluded by CCR7 positive selection of CD45RO-negative cells. Participating donors were healthy, HIV-negative adults free of recent acute infections or vaccinations. The material for each subset, its genomic DNA, was split evenly across several immunoSEQ plates. Assay: immunoSEQ multiplex PCR; the TCRdb copy retains only in-frame clones and omits some. The sample includes about 2 million clones, about 95% of them seen just once.

Sequencing was done on a sample of naive CD8+ T cells sorted from blood. The sequence was collected from a man between 18 and 29 years old in good health. The chain employs TRBV2 and TRBJ2-1; possibly TRBD2 for D (5 bases). CDR3 nucleotide sequence: TGTGCCAGCAGCTGGGGAGACTACAATGAGCAGTTCTTC. Translation: CASSWGDYNEQFF.